The entry that follows covers one T cell receptor (beta chain) sequence. Its antigen is unknown. Germline CDR1 and CDR2: LNHDA and SQIVND (reference sequence). V lost 2 bases to trimming and J lost 7 bases; unmatched junction nucleotides: 11. There are 19 residues in the CDR3. Unique molecular identifiers were present on the cDNA, which also gained a universal primer site by template switching. In TCRdb, the 5' RACE reads were re-called with MiXCR into one record per CDR3 protein. The sample holds 420,000 or so distinct CDR3 sequences, about a fifth seen once. The sample is drawn from a study of identical twins. Study-wide points: Analyses of zero insertions could, in part, be confounded by invariant MAIT and iNKT cells.

Sequenced sample: naive T cells sorted from blood. This TCR derives from a man aged 50 to 59 in good health. V is TRBV19 and J is TRBJ2-1; TRBD2 agrees at 16 bases. The CDR3 DNA follows: TGTGCCAGTAGTATACGGGGGACTAGCGGGAGGGCGGTAGTTAATGAGCAGTTCTTC. Its protein product is CASSIRGTSGRAVVNEQFF.